A single sample gave rise to the 21 T cell receptor beta chains below, sequenced in a study of T-cell reconstitution after alpha-beta-depleted transplantation in children. Unique molecular identifiers were used to barcode this TCRbeta library. TCRdb itself ran the PCR reads through MiXCR, one entry per CDR3 protein. The data contain some 310,000 distinct CDR3 sequences, roughly 21% of them singletons. Sequencing used PBMCs, mostly from graft donor cells, obtained 180 days after TCRalphabeta/CD19-depleted stem cell transplant. Source of these receptors: a male patient younger than 18 who had a stem cell transplant for acute lymphoblastic leukemia, so the T cells may come from the graft donor.

The chain uses TRBV27 and TRBJ2-7; D unclear. The CDR3 contains 15 residues. CDR1 is MNHEY and CDR2 is SMNVEV in the germline V gene (reference sequence). The V and J ends lost 3 bases and 2 bases respectively, with 14 bases between them. CDR3 sequence reads: CASSFGIVRPYEQYF. CDR3 DNA sequence: TGTGCCAGCAGTTTCGGAATAGTAAGACCCTACGAGCAGTACTTC.

The chain uses TRBV12-3 or TRBV12-4 and TRBJ1-1; no clear D gene. V gave up 4 bases and J gave up 3 bases, with 9 bases separating them. The CDR3 totals 13 residues. The CDR3 loop is CASSSNRDTEAFF. CDR3 DNA: TGTGCCAGCAGTTCGAATCGGGACACTGAAGCTTTCTTT.

This rearrangement joins TRBV12-3 or TRBV12-4 to TRBJ2-4; 9 nucleotides agree with TRBD1. The CDR3 is 15 amino acids. J was trimmed by 7 bases and V by 3 bases; bases with no gene match: 7. CDR3 sequence: CASSLPGTGWNIQYF. The DNA of the CDR3 is TGTGCCAGCAGTTTGCCAGGGACAGGGTGGAACATTCAGTACTTC.

This clonotype came up a few times. J is TRBJ2-1 and V is TRBV4-2; 7 nucleotides agree with TRBD2. With V trimmed by 1 base and J by 2 bases, 5 bases remained unmatched. Germline lookup yields CDR1 LGHNA and CDR2 YNFKEQ. This CDR3 has 16 amino acids. CDR3 nucleotide sequence: TGTGCCAGCAGCCAAGGCTCGGCGGGAGCCTACAATGAGCAGTTCTTC. Residues: CASSQGSAGAYNEQFF.

This clonotype was found a few times. The chain employs TRBV21-1 and TRBJ1-1. TRBV21-1 is listed as a pseudogene. The CDR3 consists of 14 residues. The CDR3, as DNA: TGTGCCAGCAGTTTGCTGAGCAGGAACACTGAAGCTTTCTTT. Protein product: CASSLLSRNTEAFF.

The chain has TRBV27 and TRBJ2-5; TRBD2 might be the D (6 bases). The CDR3 is 14 amino acids. Trimming cost V 2 bases and J 5 bases, with 12 bases left between them. Germline V lookup: CDR1 MNHEY, CDR2 SMNVEV (reference sequence). The CDR3 sequence: CASSLNHGGETQYF. DNA for the CDR3: TGTGCCAGCAGTTTAAATCACGGGGGTGAGACCCAGTACTTC.

The chain has TRBV5-1 and TRBJ2-3; 9 nucleotides match TRBD1. The CDR3 runs 17 residues. Per the germline V gene, CDR1 is SGHRS and CDR2 is YFSETQ. The V segment lost 3 bases and the J segment 4 bases; nucleotides outside the gene matches: 12. The CDR3 nucleotides read TGCGCCAGCAGCTCACTGCCCGGGACAGGGCCCCCAGATACGCAGTATTTT. It yields the protein CASSSLPGTGPPDTQYF.

This clonotype was seen more than once but under ten times. This chain connects TRBV18 to TRBJ2-5, with D unresolved. Trimming shortened V by 3 bases and J by 5 bases, and 10 bases separated the two germline ends. The germline V gene has CDR1 KGHSH and CDR2 LQKENI. The length of the CDR3 is 13 residues. As DNA, the CDR3 is TGTGCCAGCTCACCCCGTCCCCGGGAGACCCAGTACTTC. This codes for CASSPRPRETQYF.

The rearrangement joins TRBV7-3 to TRBJ2-7, with 8 bases aligning to TRBD1. Per the germline V gene, CDR1 is SGHTA and CDR2 is FQGTGA. V shed 3 bases and J 3 bases; nucleotides not matched to a gene: 7. This CDR3 is built from 15 residues. CDR3 amino acids: CASSFTGTGLYEQYF. The CDR3 DNA is TGTGCCAGCAGCTTTACCGGGACAGGCCTCTACGAGCAGTACTTC.

The chain combines TRBV4-2 with TRBJ1-2; 7 nucleotides agree with TRBD1. The CDR3 sequence is 14 residues long. The germline V gene encodes CDR1 LGHNA and CDR2 YNFKEQ. V trimming: 0 bases; J trimming: 4 bases; junction bases outside the gene matches: 2. CDR3 nucleotides: TGTGCCAGCAGCCAAGAGGACAGGTTCTATGGCTACACCTTC. Protein: CASSQEDRFYGYTF.

CDR3 loop: CASSLGMGYTQYF. The CDR3, as DNA: TGTGCCAGCAGCTTAGGGATGGGTTATACGCAGTATTTT. The chain couples TRBV7-7 to TRBJ2-3, with D uncertain. In germline, CDR1 is SSHAT, CDR2 FNYEAQ (reference sequence). V was shortened by 1 base and J by 7 bases, with 9 bases between the two germline ends. The CDR3 has 13 amino acids.

The sample holds a few counts of this clonotype. V usage is TRBV5-1 and J usage is TRBJ2-6; D is uncertain. The CDR3 has 17 residues. Trimming took off 5 bases at V and 0 bases at J, with 15 bases between the two ends. Germline values: CDR1 SGHRS, CDR2 YFSETQ. In DNA form, the CDR3 reads TGCGCCAGCAGTACCGGGTCTCTTTTCTCTGGGGCCAACGTCCTGACTTTC. Translation: CASSTGSLFSGANVLTF.

The V gene is TRBV24-1, the J gene TRBJ2-1, with D perhaps TRBD2 (5 bases). The V gene's germline CDR1 is KGHDR and CDR2 SFDVKD. Trimming took 3 bases from V and 7 from J, leaving 12 bases between them. There are 14 residues in the CDR3. The CDR3 loop reads CATSDHRSGNEQFF. The CDR3 nucleotides read TGTGCCACCAGTGATCATAGGTCGGGGAATGAGCAGTTCTTC.

The genes are TRBV5-6 and TRBJ2-5, with D unclear. Germline assignment: CDR1 SGHDT and CDR2 YYEEEE. The V end lost 5 bases, the J end lost 5 bases, and 13 bases lay between the germline ends. This CDR3 comprises 13 residues. CDR3 sequence: CASSLIESETQYF. CDR3 bases: TGTGCCAGCAGTCTTATAGAGTCGGAGACCCAGTACTTC.

This sequence joins TRBV5-1 and TRBJ2-1; the match to TRBD2 covers 16 bases. J was trimmed by 8 bases and V by 4 bases; bases with no gene match: 30. This CDR3 is 24 amino acids long. CDR1 is SGHRS and CDR2 is YFSETQ in the germline V gene. The CDR3 nucleotides read TGCGCCAGCAGCGGCGGGACCCAGTTTCAGCCGGGACTAGCGGGAGGGCCCAGACAGGATGAGCAGTTCTTC. Translation gives CASSGGTQFQPGLAGGPRQDEQFF.

V gene TRBV6-2 or TRBV6-3 combines with J gene TRBJ2-3; no definite D call. The V end lost 6 bases, the J end lost 0 bases, and 13 bases lay between the germline ends. Germline V gives CDR1 MNHEY, CDR2 SVGEGT. The CDR3 has 15 residues. The DNA of the CDR3 is TGTGCCAGCAGGCCTATCGGACGCAGCACAGATACGCAGTATTTT. Translation gives CASRPIGRSTDTQYF.

This clonotype was picked up a small number of times. The germline gene is not matched at one end of the junction; a read error may be the cause. The chain couples TRBV4-1 to TRBJ2-2; 8 nucleotides match TRBD2. This CDR3 spans 18 amino acids. CDR1 is MGHRA, CDR2 YSYEKL, per germline. The chain's CDR3 is CASSHLSGGPRGTGELYF. CDR3 sequence (DNA): TGCGCCAGCAGCCATCTCTCGGGAGGGCCACGGGGCACCGGGGAGCTGTATTTT.

This clonotype has more than one count but fewer than ten. The V gene is TRBV4-1, the J gene TRBJ2-1; 8 bases are shared with TRBD2. CDR3 length equals 17 residues. The ends lost 4 bases at V and 6 bases at J; junction bases unmatched: 14. Germline CDR1 MGHRA, CDR2 YSYEKL. The CDR3 DNA is TGCGCCAGCAGCCTAAGGACCCCAGCGGGAGCCGTCAATGAGCAGTTCTTC. Its protein product is CASSLRTPAGAVNEQFF.

The chain links TRBV5-1 to TRBJ2-7; possible D gene TRBD2, 6 bases. Trimming pared 4 bases from V and 3 bases from J, leaving 14 bases between. Germline lookup yields CDR1 SGHRS and CDR2 YFSETQ. This CDR3 has 14 residues. DNA of the CDR3: TGCGCCAGCAGCGAGGGACTCTTGGGCTACGAGCAGTACTTC. It specifies CASSEGLLGYEQYF.

This clonotype showed up just a few times. This rearrangement joins TRBV5-5 to TRBJ1-5, with D tentatively TRBD1 (6 bases). Germline assignment: CDR1 SGHKS and CDR2 YYEKEE (reference sequence). V shed 0 bases and J shed 3 bases, with 13 bases lying between them. The CDR3 length is 16 residues. This CDR3 is CASSLGQAILNQPQHF. For the CDR3, the DNA is TGTGCCAGCAGCTTGGGACAGGCGATACTCAATCAGCCCCAGCATTTT.

Only a few counts were recorded for this clonotype. The rearrangement joins TRBV12-3 or TRBV12-4 to TRBJ1-1, with D perhaps TRBD1 (5 bases). V lost 4 bases and J lost 7, with 16 bases in between. The CDR3 runs 14 residues. The CDR3 DNA sequence: TGTGCCAGCAGTTCTCCAGGGCGCGGGGTTGAAGCTTTCTTT. Encoded protein: CASSSPGRGVEAFF.